This TCR beta chain was captured by sequencing in a study of blood T cells in healthy people across ages. Overall study: Researchers report that template switching captured about one barcoded beta molecule per two T cells. Study results and limitations: Estimated diversity, derived from one million T cells, was regarded as an underestimate. The study could not conclusively compare naive and antigen-experienced cells, given its unsorted PBMCs.

This clonotype has only a few counts. Its matching antigen is unknown. Through a sample-barcoded 5' primer and a J-beta primer mix, a second PCR was run for roughly 6 to 11 cycles. TCRdb fed the 5' RACE reads into MiXCR, producing one record per CDR3 protein. The table has 650,000 to 1,000,000 distinct CDR3 sequences, around 34% seen once. The trim removed 1 base at V and 9 bases at J, leaving 6 bases unmatched. Germline CDR1 is MGHRA and CDR2 is YSYEKL. The CDR3 runs to 14 residues. Sequenced input: blood. This clonotype was sampled from a man aged 18-30 years in good health. The chain couples TRBV4-1 to TRBJ2-1; 7 bases match TRBD1. CDR3 bases: TGCGCCAGCAGCCAAGTGCAGGGGGACGGTGAGCAGTTCTTC. It codes for CASSQVQGDGEQFF.